This TCR beta chain was identified in a study of T-cell memory formation after mild COVID-19. Study details: TCR clusters were mostly donor specific.

Turning to this clonotype: The antigen is undetermined.

The V gene lost 0 bases and the J gene lost 10 bases, with 10 bases spanning the gap. The length of the CDR3 is 14 residues. Germline CDR1 reads MGHRA; CDR2 reads YSYEKL. Findings and limits, study-wide: Later expanders leaned CD4+, whereas clones that contracted between day 15 and 85 were balanced CD4/CD8. The finding that pre-infection memory included some responding clones suggested that cross-reactive memory joined.

Via MiXCR, TCRdb re-called the 5' RACE reads, giving one row per CDR3 protein. Of 380,000 or so distinct CDR3 sequences in the sample, over 13% are singletons; the top ten hold around a fifth. Sequencing used PBMCs or a T cell subset sorted from them (not recorded which). The rearrangement uses TRBV4-1 and TRBJ1-6; no definite D call. The sequence came from a man younger than 35 who had mild COVID-19 (a few samples of this study predate the infection). Cell type and time point are not known. For the CDR3, the DNA is TGCGCCAGCAGCCAAGATCCGGGGTGGTCACCCCTCCACTTT. Residues: CASSQDPGWSPLHF.